Here is one T cell receptor beta chain with its context. V trimming: 4 bases; J trimming: 0 bases; junction bases outside the gene matches: 6. The CDR3 is 17 residues long. Germline V gene sequence: CDR1 LGHNA, CDR2 YNFKEQ. Sequenced by immunoSEQ multiplex PCR; TCRdb stores in-frame clones only, minus some. This table has about 150,000 clones, about nine tenths appearing once. This entry is derived from a study of T cell responses to AZD1222 COVID-19 vaccine. Sequenced here: peripheral blood, sampled on day 0 of MenACWY control vaccination. This chain links TRBV4-2 with TRBJ2-1, with TRBD2 matching over 10 bases. The clonotype comes from an adult in good health. CDR3 protein: CASSLSIAGGSYNEQFF. In DNA, the CDR3 is TGTGCCAGCAGCCTGTCGATAGCGGGAGGCTCCTACAATGAGCAGTTCTTC.